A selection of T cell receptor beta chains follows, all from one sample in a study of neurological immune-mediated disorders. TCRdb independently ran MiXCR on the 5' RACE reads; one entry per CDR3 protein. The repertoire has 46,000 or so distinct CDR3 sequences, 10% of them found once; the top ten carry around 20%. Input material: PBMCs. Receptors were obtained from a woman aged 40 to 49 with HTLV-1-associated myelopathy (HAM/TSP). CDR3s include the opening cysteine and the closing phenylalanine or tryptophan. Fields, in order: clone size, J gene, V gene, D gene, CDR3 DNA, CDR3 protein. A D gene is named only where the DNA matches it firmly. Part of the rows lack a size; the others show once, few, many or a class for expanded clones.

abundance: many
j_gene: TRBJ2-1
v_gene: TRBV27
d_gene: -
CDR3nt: TGTGCCAGCAGTTTCCTACAGTCCTACAATGAGCAGTTCTTC
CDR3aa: CASSFLQSYNEQFF

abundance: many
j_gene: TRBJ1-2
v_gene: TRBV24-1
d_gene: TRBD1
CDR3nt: TGTGCCACCAGTGACCCCGGGACAGCAGACTATGGCTACACCTTC
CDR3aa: CATSDPGTADYGYTF

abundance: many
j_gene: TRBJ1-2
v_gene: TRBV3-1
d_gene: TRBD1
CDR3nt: TGTGCCAGCAGCCAAGGACAGGGGGCTCTTTATGGCTACACCTTC
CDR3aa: CASSQGQGALYGYTF

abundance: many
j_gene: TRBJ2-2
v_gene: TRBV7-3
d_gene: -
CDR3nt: TGTGCCAGCAGCTTCGGCGGGGGCAACACCGGGGAGCTGTTTTTT
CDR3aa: CASSFGGGNTGELFF

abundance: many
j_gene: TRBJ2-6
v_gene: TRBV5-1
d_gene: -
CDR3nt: TGCGCCAGCAGCTTAGGACAGTTTTCTGGGGCCAACGTCCTGACTTTC
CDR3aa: CASSLGQFSGANVLTF

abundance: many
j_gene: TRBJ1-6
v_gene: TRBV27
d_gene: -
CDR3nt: TGTGACAGCAGGAATTCGAATTCACCCCTCCACTTT
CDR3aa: CDSRNSNSPLHF

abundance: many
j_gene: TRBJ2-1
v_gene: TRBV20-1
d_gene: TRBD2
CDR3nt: TGCAGTGCTAGAGTATCCAGCGGGGGGGGGAATGAGCAGTTCTTC
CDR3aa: CSARVSSGGGNEQFF

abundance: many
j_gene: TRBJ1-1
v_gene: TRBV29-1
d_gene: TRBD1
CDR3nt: TGCAGCGTTACGACAGGGGGCAGGAACACTGAAGCTTTCTTT
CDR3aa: CSVTTGGRNTEAFF

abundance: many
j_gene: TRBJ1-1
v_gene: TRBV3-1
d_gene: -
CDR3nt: TGTGCCAGCAGCCGGCTCACCGGGACTGAAGCTTTCTTT
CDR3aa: CASSRLTGTEAFF

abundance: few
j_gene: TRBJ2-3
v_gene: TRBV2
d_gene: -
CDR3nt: TGTGCCAGCAGTGAAGCATTCGGCAGAGTTGCTACGCAGTATTTT
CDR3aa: CASSEAFGRVATQYF

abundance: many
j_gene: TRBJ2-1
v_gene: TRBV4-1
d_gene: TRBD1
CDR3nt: TGCGCCAGCAGCCGACCAGACCTGAAGAGACAGGGGGCCTCCTACAATGAGCAGTTCTTC
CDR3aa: CASSRPDLKRQGASYNEQFF

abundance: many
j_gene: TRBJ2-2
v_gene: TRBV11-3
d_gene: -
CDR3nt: TGTGCCAGCAGCTTAGATCTGGGTTCGAACACCGGGGAGCTGTTTTTT
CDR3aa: CASSLDLGSNTGELFF

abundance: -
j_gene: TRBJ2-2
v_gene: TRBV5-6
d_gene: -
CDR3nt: TGTGCCAGCAGTCCAACTTGGTCGGGAGACGTCGCATGGGAGCCGTTTTTT
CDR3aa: CASSPTWSGDVAWEPFF

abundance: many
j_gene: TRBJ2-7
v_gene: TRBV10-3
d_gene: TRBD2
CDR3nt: TGTGCCATCAGTGTATCGCGGGGGGACTACGAGCAGTACTTC
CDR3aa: CAISVSRGDYEQYF

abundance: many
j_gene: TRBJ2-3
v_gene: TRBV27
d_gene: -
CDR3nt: TGTGCCAGCAGATCTAAGTTCGGGGGGCGGACAGATACGCAGTATTTT
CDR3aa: CASRSKFGGRTDTQYF

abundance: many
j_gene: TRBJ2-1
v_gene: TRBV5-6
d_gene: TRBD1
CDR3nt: TGTGCCAGCAGCCCCCCCGGGACAGGTATTGACAATGAGCAGTTCTTC
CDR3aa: CASSPPGTGIDNEQFF

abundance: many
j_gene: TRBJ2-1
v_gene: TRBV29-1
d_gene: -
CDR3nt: TGCAGCGTTGAAGGGGGGTCCATGGGGCAGTTCTTC
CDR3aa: CSVEGGSMGQFF

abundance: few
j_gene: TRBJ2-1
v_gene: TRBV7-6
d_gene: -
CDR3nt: TGTGCCAGCAGCCAGCCCTTCGGCGGGGGCGGTGAGCAGTTCTTC
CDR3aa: CASSQPFGGGGEQFF

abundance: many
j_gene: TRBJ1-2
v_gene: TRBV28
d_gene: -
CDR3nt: TGTGCCACACAGGGAGCCGCTTTAGGCTACACCTTC
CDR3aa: CATQGAALGYTF

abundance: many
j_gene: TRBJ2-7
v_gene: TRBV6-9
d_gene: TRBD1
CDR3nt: TGTGCCATCCGGGACAGGGATTTTAAAGCCTACGAGCAGTACTTC
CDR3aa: CAIRDRDFKAYEQYF

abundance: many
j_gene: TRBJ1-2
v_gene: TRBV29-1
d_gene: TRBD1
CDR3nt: TGCAGCGCCCGTCCCGGGACAGGGGGTCTTGGCTACACCTTC
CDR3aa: CSARPGTGGLGYTF

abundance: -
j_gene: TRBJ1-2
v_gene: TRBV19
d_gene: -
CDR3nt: TGTGCCAGTAGCGCCGGGACCCCAAACGGCTACACCTTC
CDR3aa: CASSAGTPNGYTF

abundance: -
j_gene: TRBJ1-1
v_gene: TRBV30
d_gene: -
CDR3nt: TGTGCCTGGAGGCGGTGGACTGAAGCTTTCTTT
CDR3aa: CAWRRWTEAFF

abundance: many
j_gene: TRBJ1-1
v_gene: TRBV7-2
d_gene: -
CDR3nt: TGTGCCAGCAGCTGGGTAGGGGGGACGAACACTGAAGCTTTCTTT
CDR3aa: CASSWVGGTNTEAFF

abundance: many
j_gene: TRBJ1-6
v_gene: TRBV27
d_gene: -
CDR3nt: TGTGCCAGCAGCCCCGACCGGGGAGGTGGGGCCCCCAATTCACCCCTCCACTTT
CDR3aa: CASSPDRGGGAPNSPLHF

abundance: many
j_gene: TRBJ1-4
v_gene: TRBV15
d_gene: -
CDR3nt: TGTGCCACCAGCGCCTACAGATCGACTAATGAAAAACTGTTTTTT
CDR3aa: CATSAYRSTNEKLFF

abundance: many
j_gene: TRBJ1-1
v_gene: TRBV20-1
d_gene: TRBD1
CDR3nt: TGCAGTGCTAGAGTGCCAGGGGGAGCTTTCTTT
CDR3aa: CSARVPGGAFF

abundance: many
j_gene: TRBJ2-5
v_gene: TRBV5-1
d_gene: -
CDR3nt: TGCGCCAGCAGCTTGGATGGGGAATTGGAAGAGACCCAGTACTTC
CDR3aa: CASSLDGELEETQYF

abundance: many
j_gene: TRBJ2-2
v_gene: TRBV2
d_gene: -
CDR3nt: TGTGCCAGCAGTGAAGTGCTGGGAAACACCGGGGAGCTGTTTTTT
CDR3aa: CASSEVLGNTGELFF

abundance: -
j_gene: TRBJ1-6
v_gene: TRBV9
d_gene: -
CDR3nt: TGTGCCAGCAGCTCCCCGGGACTGGGTATTTCACCCCTCCACTTT
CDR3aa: CASSSPGLGISPLHF

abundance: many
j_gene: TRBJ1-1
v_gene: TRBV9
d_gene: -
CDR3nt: TGTGCCAGCAGCGTAGGGCGGGGCGAGGACACTGAAGCTTTCTTT
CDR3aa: CASSVGRGEDTEAFF

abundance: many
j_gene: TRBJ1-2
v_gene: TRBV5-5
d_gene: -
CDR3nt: TGTGCCAGCAGCTTGTGGGGGGCTGAAGGCTACACCTTC
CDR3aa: CASSLWGAEGYTF

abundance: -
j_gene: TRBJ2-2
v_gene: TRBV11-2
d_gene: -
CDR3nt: TGTGCCAGCAGCTTCACCAGGAGGGGGGGTCCCGGGGAGCTGTTTTTT
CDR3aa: CASSFTRRGGPGELFF

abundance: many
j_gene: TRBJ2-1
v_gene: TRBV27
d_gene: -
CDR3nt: TGTGCCAGCAGTTGGCCAGGGAAGAATGAGCAGTTCTTC
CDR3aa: CASSWPGKNEQFF

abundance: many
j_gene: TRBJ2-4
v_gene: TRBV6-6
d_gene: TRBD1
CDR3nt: TGTGCCAGCTGGGACAGGGGGTCCTTACTAGCCAAAAACATTCAGTACTTC
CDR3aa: CASWDRGSLLAKNIQYF

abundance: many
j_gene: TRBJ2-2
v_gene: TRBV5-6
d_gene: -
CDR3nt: TGTGCCAGCAGCTTGGGCAGTGGGGCGCCGGCGAAAACCGGGGAGCTGTTTTTT
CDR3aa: CASSLGSGAPAKTGELFF

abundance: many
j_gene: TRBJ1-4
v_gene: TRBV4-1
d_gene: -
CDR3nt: TGCGCCAGCAGCCAAGTTTTACGGGGGGTTGACGAAAAACTGTTTTTT
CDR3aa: CASSQVLRGVDEKLFF

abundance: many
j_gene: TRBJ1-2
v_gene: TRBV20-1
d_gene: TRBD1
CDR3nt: TGCAGTGCAACAGGGGGCAATAAGGGTGGCTACACCTTC
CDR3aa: CSATGGNKGGYTF

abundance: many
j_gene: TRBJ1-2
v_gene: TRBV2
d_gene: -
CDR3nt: TGTGCCAGCAGTCTGGACGGCTTATATGGCTACACCTTC
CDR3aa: CASSLDGLYGYTF

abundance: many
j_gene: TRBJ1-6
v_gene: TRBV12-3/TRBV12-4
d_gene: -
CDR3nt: TGTGCCAGCAGTTTAGGGGCCGGTAATTCACCCCTCCACTTT
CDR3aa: CASSLGAGNSPLHF

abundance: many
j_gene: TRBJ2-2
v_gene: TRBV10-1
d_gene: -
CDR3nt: TGCGCCAGCAGTGAGTTCGCCTTGAACACCGGGGAGCTGTTTTTT
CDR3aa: CASSEFALNTGELFF

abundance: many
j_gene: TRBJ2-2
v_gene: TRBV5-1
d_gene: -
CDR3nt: TGCGCCAGCAGCCCGGGACATTTGACCACCGGGGAGCTGTTTTTT
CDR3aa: CASSPGHLTTGELFF